What follows describes a single TCR beta chain. The repertoire was sequenced with immunoSEQ multiplex PCR; TCRdb's copy has only in-frame clones and lacks some. The sample contains fewer than 250,000 clones, 80% to 90% of which appear only once. V was pared by 3 bases and J by 6 bases, with 4 bases of the junction left unmatched. Germline loops: CDR1 MGHRA, CDR2 YSYEKL. CDR3 length: 15 residues. This specimen comes from a study of blood T cell repertoires in COVID-19. Study summary: The United States, Italy and Spain supplied acute and convalescent COVID-19 samples. Sample material is recorded as cDNA or gDNA derived from T cells, B-cell-depleted T cells, or PBMCs.

The sequence was collected from a man in his fifties or sixties with acute or convalescent COVID-19. The chain couples TRBV4-1 to TRBJ2-1; the match to TRBD1 covers 11 bases. Sequencing used peripheral blood. CDR3 residues: CASSQPGQGVNEQFF. CDR3 coding DNA: TGCGCCAGCAGCCAGCCGGGACAGGGGGTCAATGAGCAGTTCTTC.